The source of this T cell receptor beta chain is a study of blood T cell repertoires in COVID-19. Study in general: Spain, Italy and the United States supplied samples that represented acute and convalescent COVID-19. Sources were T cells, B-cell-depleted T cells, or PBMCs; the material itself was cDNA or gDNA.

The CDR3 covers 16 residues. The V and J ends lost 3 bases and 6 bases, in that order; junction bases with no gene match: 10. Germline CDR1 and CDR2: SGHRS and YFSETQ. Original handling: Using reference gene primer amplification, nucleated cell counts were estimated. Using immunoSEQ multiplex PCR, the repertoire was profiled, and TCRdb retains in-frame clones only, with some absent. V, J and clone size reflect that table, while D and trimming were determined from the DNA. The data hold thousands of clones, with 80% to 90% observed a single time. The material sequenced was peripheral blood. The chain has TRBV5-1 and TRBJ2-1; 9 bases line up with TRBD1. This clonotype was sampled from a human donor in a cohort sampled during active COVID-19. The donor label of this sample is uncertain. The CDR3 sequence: CASSSSGQGILNEQFF. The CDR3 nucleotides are TGCGCCAGCAGCTCCTCGGGACAGGGAATCCTCAATGAGCAGTTCTTC. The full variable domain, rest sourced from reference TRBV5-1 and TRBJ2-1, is KAGVTQTPRYLIKTRGQQVTLSCSPISGHRSVSWYQQTPGQGLQFLFEYFSETQRNKGNFPGRFSGRQFSNSRSEMNVSTLELGDSALYLCASSSSGQGILNEQFFGPGTRLTVL.